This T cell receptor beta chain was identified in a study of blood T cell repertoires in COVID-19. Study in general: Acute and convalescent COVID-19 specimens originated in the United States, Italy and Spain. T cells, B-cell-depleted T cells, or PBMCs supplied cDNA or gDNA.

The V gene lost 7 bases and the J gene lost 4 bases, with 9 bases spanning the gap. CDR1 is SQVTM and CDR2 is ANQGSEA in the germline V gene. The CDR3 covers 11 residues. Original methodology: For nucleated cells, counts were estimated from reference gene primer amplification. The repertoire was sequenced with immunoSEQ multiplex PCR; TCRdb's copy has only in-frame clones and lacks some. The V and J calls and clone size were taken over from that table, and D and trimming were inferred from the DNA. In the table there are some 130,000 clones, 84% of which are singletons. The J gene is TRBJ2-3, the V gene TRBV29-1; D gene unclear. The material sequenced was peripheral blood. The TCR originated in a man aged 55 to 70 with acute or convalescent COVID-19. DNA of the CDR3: TGCAGCGGGGGTCTTCCAGATACGCAGTATTTT. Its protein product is CSGGLPDTQYF.